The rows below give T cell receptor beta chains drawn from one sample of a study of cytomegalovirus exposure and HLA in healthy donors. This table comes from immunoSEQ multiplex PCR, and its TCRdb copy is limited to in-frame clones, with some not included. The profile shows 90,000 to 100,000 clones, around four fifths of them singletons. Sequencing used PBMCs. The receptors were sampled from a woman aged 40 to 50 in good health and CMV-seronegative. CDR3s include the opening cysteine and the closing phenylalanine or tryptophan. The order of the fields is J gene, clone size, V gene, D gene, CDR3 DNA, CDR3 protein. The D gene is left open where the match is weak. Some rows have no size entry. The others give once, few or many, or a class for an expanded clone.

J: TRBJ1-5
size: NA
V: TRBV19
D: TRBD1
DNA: TGTGCCAGTAGGGACACCGGGACAGGGGTCCTCCTTAGCAATCAGCCCCAGCATTTT
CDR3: CASRDTGTGVLLSNQPQHF

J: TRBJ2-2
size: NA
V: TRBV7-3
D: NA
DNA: TGTGCCAGCAGCCGGGACGGGAGAGACACCGGGGAGCTGTTTTTT
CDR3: CASSRDGRDTGELFF

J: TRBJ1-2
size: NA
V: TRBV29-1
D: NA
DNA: TGCAGCGTTGAGGGTAGCATAGAGTTCTATGGCTACACCTTC
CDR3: CSVEGSIEFYGYTF

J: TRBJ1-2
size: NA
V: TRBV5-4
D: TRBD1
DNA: TGTGCCAGCAGCACAGGGGACAGGGGGCTAGAAGGCTACACCTTC
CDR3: CASSTGDRGLEGYTF

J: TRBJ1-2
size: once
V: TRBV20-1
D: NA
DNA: TGCAGTGCTAGGACAGGTGGGGGCTACACCTTC
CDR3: CSARTGGGYTF

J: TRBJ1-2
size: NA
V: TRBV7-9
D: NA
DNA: TGTGCCAGCAGCGAAAAACAGGGATCGGGCGGCTACACCTTC
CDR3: CASSEKQGSGGYTF

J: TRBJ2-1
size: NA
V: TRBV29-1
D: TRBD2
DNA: TGCAGCGTTGGTGCTTCTGGCGGGAGATACAATGAGCAGTTCTTC
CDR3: CSVGASGGRYNEQFF

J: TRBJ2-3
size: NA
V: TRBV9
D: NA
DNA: TGTGCCAGCAGCGCCGGACTAGATACGCAGTATTTT
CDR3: CASSAGLDTQYF

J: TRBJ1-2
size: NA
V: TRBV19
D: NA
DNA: TGTGCCAGTAGTTCCGCCCTGACAGGCGAGAGAGCTAACTATGGCTACACCTTC
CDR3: CASSSALTGERANYGYTF

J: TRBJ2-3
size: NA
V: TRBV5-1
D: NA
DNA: TGCGCCAGCAGCTATGAAGGGGGTAGAGATACGCAGTATTTT
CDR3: CASSYEGGRDTQYF

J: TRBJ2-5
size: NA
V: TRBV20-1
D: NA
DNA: TGCAGTGCTAGAGATGAGGCCCCTCGGTACTTC
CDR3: CSARDEAPRYF

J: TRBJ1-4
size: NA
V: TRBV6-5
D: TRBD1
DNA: TGTGCCACCCGGGGACAGGGGGCAACTAATGAAAAACTGTTTTTT
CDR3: CATRGQGATNEKLFF

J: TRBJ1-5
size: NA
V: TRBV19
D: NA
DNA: TGTGCCAGTAGTAACCGTCCAGGGGCTCAGCCCCAGCATTTT
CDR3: CASSNRPGAQPQHF

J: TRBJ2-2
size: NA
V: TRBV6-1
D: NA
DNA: TGTGCCAGCAGGGAGTTCACCGGGGAGCTGTTTTTT
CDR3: CASREFTGELFF

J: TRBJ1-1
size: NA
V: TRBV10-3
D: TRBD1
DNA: TGTGCCATCAGTGGACAGGGGGGTGACACTGAAGCTTTCTTT
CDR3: CAISGQGGDTEAFF

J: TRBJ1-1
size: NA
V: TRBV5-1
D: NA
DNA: TGCGCCAGCAGCTTGACAGCCATGAACACTGAAGCTTTCTTT
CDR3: CASSLTAMNTEAFF

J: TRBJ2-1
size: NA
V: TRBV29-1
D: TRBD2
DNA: TGCAGCGCCCATATGGGGAGGGGCAATGAGCAGTTCTTC
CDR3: CSAHMGRGNEQFF

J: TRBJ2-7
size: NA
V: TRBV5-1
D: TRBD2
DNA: TGCGCCAGCAGCCCCCTGAGCGGGACGGGGTCGCGAAAGCAGTACTTC
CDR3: CASSPLSGTGSRKQYF

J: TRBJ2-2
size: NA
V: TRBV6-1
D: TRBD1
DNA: TGTGCCAGCAGACCCTCGACAGGGCAGCGGGAGCTGTTTTTT
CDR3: CASRPSTGQRELFF

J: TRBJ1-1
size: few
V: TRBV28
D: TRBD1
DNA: TGTGCCAGCAGGACAGGGCGGACTGAAGCTTTCTTT
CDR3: CASRTGRTEAFF

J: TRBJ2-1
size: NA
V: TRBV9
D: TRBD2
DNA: TGTGCCAGCAGCGTAGCTTTGCAGCGGGAGGTTTACAATGAGCAGTTCTTC
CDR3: CASSVALQREVYNEQFF

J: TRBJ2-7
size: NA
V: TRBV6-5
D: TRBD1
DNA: TGTGCCAGCAGTATGACAGGGCCCTACGAGCAGTACTTC
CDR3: CASSMTGPYEQYF

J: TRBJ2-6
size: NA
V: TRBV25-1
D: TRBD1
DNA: TGTGCCAGCAGTGACCCTGACAGGGCTGGGGCCAACGTCCTGACTTTC
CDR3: CASSDPDRAGANVLTF

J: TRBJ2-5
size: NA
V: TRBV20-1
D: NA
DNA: TGCAGTGCCCCCTCCCCATCGGGCCAGTACTTC
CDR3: CSAPSPSGQYF

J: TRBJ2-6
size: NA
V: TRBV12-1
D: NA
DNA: TGTGCCAGCAGCTTTGCCAGGGGTCGTTCTGGGGCCAACGTCCTGACTTTC
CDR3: CASSFARGRSGANVLTF

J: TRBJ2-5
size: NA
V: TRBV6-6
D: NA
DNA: TGTGCCAGCAGCCCACGCCAGGGTGGTGGGACCCAGTACTTC
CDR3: CASSPRQGGGTQYF

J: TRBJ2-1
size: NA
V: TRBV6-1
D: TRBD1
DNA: TGTGCCAGCAGTCCGACCGACAGGGATAACAATGAGCAGTTCTTC
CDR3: CASSPTDRDNNEQFF

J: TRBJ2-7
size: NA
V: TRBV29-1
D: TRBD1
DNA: TGCAGCGTCTCCCCGGGACAGGGGGCCTACGAGCAGTACTTC
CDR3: CSVSPGQGAYEQYF

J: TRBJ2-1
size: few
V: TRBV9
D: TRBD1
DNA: TGTGCCAGCAGAGAAGGGACAGGGGAAGATGAGCAGTTCTTC
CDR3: CASREGTGEDEQFF

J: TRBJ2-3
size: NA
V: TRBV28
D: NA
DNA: TGTGCCAGCACTCCCCCGGGGGATACGCAGTATTTT
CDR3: CASTPPGDTQYF

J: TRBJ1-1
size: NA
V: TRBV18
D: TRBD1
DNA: TGTGCCAGCTCACCAACAGGGGGCTTGAACACTGAAGCTTTCTTT
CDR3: CASSPTGGLNTEAFF

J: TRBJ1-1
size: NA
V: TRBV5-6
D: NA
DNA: TGTGCCAGCAGCTTGATAGCGGGGTCGGCTGAAGCTTTCTTT
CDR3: CASSLIAGSAEAFF

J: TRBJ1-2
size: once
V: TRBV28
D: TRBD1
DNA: TGTGCCAGCAGTGTGATGACAGGGAGCGGCTACACCTTC
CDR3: CASSVMTGSGYTF

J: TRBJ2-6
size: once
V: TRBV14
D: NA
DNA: TGTGCCAGCAGTCGGAGCGGCTCTGGGGCCAACGTCCTGACTTTC
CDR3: CASSRSGSGANVLTF

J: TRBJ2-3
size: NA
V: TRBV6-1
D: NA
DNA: TGTGCCAGCAGGCAAGGGGCCAGGGGTACAGATACGCAGTATTTT
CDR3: CASRQGARGTDTQYF

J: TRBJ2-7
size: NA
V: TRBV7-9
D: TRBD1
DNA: TGTGCCAGCAGCTTGTCCGGGACAGGGGACGAGCAGTACTTC
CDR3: CASSLSGTGDEQYF

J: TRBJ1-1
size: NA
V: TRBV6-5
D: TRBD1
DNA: TGTGCCATCTCGACAGGGCTCATGAACACTGAAGCTTTCTTT
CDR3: CAISTGLMNTEAFF

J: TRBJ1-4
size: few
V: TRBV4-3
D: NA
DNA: TGCGCCAGCAGCCAAGAGCCAGGGCTCAATGAAAAACTGTTTTTT
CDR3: CASSQEPGLNEKLFF

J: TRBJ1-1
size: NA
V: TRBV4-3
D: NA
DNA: TGCGCCAGCAGCCAAGAAACAGGTTGGAACACTGAAGCTTTCTTT
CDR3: CASSQETGWNTEAFF

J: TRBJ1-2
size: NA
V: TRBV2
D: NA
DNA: TGTGCCAGCAGGATCACAGGGCACTATGGCTACACCTTC
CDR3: CASRITGHYGYTF

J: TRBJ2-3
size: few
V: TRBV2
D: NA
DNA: TGTGCCAGCACCCCCAGGTATTTT
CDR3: CASTPRYF

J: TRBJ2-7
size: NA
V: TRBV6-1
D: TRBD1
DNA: TGTGCCAGCAGTGAAAAGACCCTGGGGGTCGACAGGGCTGCTTACGAGCAGTACTTC
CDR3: CASSEKTLGVDRAAYEQYF

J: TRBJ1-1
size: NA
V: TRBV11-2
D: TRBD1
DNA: TGTGCCAGCAGCCTCGGGACAGGCTCTGAAGCTTTCTTT
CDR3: CASSLGTGSEAFF

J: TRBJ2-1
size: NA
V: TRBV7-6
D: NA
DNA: TGTGCCAGCAGCCCCGCGGGTTACAATGAGCAGTTCTTC
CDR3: CASSPAGYNEQFF

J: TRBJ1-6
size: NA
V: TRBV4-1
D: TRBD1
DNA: TGCGCCAGCAGCCGACAGGGTTATAATTCACCCCTCCACTTT
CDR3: CASSRQGYNSPLHF

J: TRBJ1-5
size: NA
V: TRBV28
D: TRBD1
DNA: TGTGCCAGCAGTTCCAACAGGGGGCCGAGCAATCAGCCCCAGCATTTT
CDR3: CASSSNRGPSNQPQHF

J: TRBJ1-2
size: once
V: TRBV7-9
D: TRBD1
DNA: TGTGCCAGCACCCCGACAGGGGGTGTGGGTGGCTACACCTTC
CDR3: CASTPTGGVGGYTF

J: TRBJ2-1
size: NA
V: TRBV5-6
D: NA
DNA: TGTGCCAGCAGGCTAAACAATGAGCAGTTCTTC
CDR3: CASRLNNEQFF

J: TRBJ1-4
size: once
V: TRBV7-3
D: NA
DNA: TGTGCCAGCAGCTTAAACGGGGGTGGCCAAGAAAAACTGTTTTTT
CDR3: CASSLNGGGQEKLFF

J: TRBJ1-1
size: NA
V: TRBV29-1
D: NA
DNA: TGCAGCGTTAGGGCAGGGTTCACTGAAGCTTTCTTT
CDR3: CSVRAGFTEAFF

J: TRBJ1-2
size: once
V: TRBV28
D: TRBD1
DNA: TGTGCCAGCAGTCCAGGGACAGGGGACGGCTACACCTTC
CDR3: CASSPGTGDGYTF

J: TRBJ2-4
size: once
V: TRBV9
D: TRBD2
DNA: TGTGCCAGCAGCGTGTCGCTAGCGGGTGGGTCAGGAAACATTCAGTACTTC
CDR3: CASSVSLAGGSGNIQYF

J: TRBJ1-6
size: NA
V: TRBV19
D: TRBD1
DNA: TGTGCCAGTTCGTGGCGGGGACAGCCAAATTCACCCCTCCACTTT
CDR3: CASSWRGQPNSPLHF

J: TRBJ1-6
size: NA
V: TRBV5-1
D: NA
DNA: TGCGCCAGCAGCTTCGGGAGGGAGAATTCACCCCTCCACTTT
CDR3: CASSFGRENSPLHF

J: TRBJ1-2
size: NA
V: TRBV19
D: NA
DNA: TGTGCCAGTATCTCCCGGGAAGCCATTAGGGGCTACACCTTC
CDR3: CASISREAIRGYTF

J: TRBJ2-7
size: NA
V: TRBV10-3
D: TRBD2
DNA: TGTGCCATCAGTTCCCCACTAGCGGGAGATTACGAGCAGTACTTC
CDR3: CAISSPLAGDYEQYF

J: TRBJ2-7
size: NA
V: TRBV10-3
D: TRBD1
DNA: TGTGCCATCACTCCGGGACAGGGGGCCAGCGAGCAGTACTTC
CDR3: CAITPGQGASEQYF

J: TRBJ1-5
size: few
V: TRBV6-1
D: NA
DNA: TGTGCCAGCAGTGCTGCAGAAGTTGGCAATCAGCCCCAGCATTTT
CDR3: CASSAAEVGNQPQHF

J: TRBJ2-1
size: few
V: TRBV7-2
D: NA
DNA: TGTGCCAGCAGCTACAATAGCGGAAATGAGCAGTTCTTC
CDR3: CASSYNSGNEQFF